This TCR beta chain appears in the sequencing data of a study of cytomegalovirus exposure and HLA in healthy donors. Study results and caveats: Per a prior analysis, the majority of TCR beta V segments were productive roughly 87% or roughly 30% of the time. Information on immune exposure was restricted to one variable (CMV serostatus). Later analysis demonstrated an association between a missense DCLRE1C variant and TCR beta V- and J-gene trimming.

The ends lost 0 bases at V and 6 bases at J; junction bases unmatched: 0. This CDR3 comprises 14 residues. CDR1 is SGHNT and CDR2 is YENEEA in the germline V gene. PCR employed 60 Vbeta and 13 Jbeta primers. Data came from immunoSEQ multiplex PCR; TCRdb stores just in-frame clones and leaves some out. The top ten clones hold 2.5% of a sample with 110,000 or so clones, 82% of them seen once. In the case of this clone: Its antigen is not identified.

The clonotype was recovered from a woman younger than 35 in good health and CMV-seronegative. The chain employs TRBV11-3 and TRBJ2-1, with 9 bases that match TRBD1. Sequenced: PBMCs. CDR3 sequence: CASSLETGGNEQFF. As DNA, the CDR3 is TGTGCCAGCAGCTTAGAGACAGGGGGCAATGAGCAGTTCTTC.